A selection of T cell receptor beta chains follows, all from one sample in a study of T cells in Graves' hyperthyroidism and ophthalmopathy. TCRdb re-analysed the multiplex PCR reads in MiXCR, keeping a single row per CDR3 protein. The sample yields fewer than 750,000 distinct CDR3 sequences, about 14% seen once. Material: blood. These receptors were collected from a woman in her forties or fifties with Graves' ophthalmopathy. The CDR3 runs from the conserved cysteine through the conserved F or W. D genes are given only for firm matches. Only part of the rows carry a size: once, few, many, or a class if the clone is expanded.

D gene | J gene | V gene | clone size | CDR3 protein | CDR3 DNA
TRBD2 | TRBJ2-7 | TRBV2 | many | CASSEGASGRYEQYF | TGTGCCAGCAGTGAAGGGGCTAGCGGCCGATACGAGCAGTACTTC
. | TRBJ1-6 | TRBV30 | many | CAWTPRGGAYNSPLHF | TGTGCCTGGACTCCCCGCGGGGGGGCGTATAATTCACCCCTCCACTTT
TRBD2 | TRBJ2-1 | TRBV4-2 | . | CASSYASGRDNEQFF | TGTGCCAGCAGCTACGCTAGCGGGCGGGACAATGAGCAGTTCTTC
. | TRBJ1-2 | TRBV7-9 | few | CASSLAQGPTSHGYTF | TGTGCCAGCAGCTTAGCACAGGGACCTACCAGCCATGGCTACACCTTC
. | TRBJ1-4 | TRBV4-1 | few | CASSQERPANEKLFF | TGCGCCAGCAGCCAAGAGAGACCGGCTAATGAAAAACTGTTTTTT
. | TRBJ2-1 | TRBV4-3 | few | CASSQEQALNEQFF | TGCGCCAGCAGCCAAGAGCAGGCCCTCAATGAGCAGTTCTTC
TRBD1 | TRBJ2-1 | TRBV30 | many | CAWSPRTGREQFF | TGTGCCTGGAGCCCAAGGACAGGACGTGAGCAGTTCTTC
TRBD1 | TRBJ2-1 | TRBV19 | . | CASSIDSGTGAFNEQFF | TGTGCCAGTAGTATAGATTCCGGGACAGGGGCGTTCAATGAGCAGTTCTTC
. | TRBJ2-1 | TRBV30 | many | CAWSVRDNEQFF | TGTGCCTGGAGTGTACGTGACAATGAGCAGTTCTTC
TRBD2 | TRBJ2-7 | TRBV20-1 | many | CSARDRLAGTYEQYF | TGCAGTGCTAGAGATCGTTTAGCGGGGACCTACGAGCAGTACTTC
TRBD2 | TRBJ2-5 | TRBV5-1 | few | CASSLGLAGIGETQYF | TGCGCCAGCAGCTTGGGACTAGCGGGGATCGGAGAGACCCAGTACTTC
TRBD1 | TRBJ1-4 | TRBV5-1 | few | CASSLDRGFSNEKLFF | TGCGCCAGCAGCTTGGACAGGGGCTTTTCTAATGAAAAACTGTTTTTT
. | TRBJ2-2 | TRBV5-6 | few | CASSLLDYGTGELFF | TGTGCCAGCAGCTTGTTGGACTATGGTACCGGGGAGCTGTTTTTT
TRBD2 | TRBJ2-1 | TRBV29-1 | . | CSVHPPGLAGVNEQFF | TGCAGCGTTCACCCCCCGGGACTAGCGGGAGTCAATGAGCAGTTCTTC
. | TRBJ2-5 | TRBV12-3/TRBV12-4 | many | CASSLDLVETQYF | TGTGCCAGCAGCTTGGATCTGGTCGAGACCCAGTACTTC
. | TRBJ2-7 | TRBV28 | many | CASSLLGPSTYEQYF | TGTGCCAGCAGTTTGCTTGGACCTTCTACCTACGAGCAGTACTTC
. | TRBJ2-5 | TRBV11-2 | many | CASSSGTAGFETQYF | TGTGCCAGCAGCTCAGGGACTGCCGGTTTCGAGACCCAGTACTTC
. | TRBJ1-2 | TRBV19 | . | CASSIDPGYGYTF | TGTGCCAGTAGTATAGACCCGGGCTATGGCTACACCTTC
TRBD1 | TRBJ1-2 | TRBV28 | many | CASSRHLGTGDGYTF | TGTGCCAGCAGCCGTCACTTGGGGACAGGAGATGGCTACACCTTC
TRBD1 | TRBJ1-6 | TRBV30 | many | CAWSVTGTVNSPLHF | TGTGCCTGGAGTGTTACCGGGACAGTTAATTCACCCCTCCACTTT
. | TRBJ2-1 | TRBV28 | many | CASRYRQEQFF | TGTGCCAGCAGATACCGACAGGAGCAGTTCTTC
. | TRBJ2-1 | TRBV6-2/TRBV6-3 | . | CASMREGRDNEQFF | TGTGCCAGCATGCGGGAAGGGCGGGACAATGAGCAGTTCTTC
. | TRBJ2-1 | TRBV6-2/TRBV6-3 | few | CASSYPGPGSHYNEQFF | TGTGCCAGCAGTTACCCGGGGCCGGGAAGTCATTACAATGAGCAGTTCTTC
. | TRBJ1-1 | TRBV7-2 | many | CASSLTSMNTEAFF | TGTGCCAGCAGCTTAACTTCCATGAACACTGAAGCTTTCTTT
TRBD2 | TRBJ2-1 | TRBV7-3 | many | CASSSGTSGFNEQFF | TGTGCCAGCAGCTCCGGGACTAGCGGGTTTAATGAGCAGTTCTTC
TRBD1 | TRBJ1-2 | TRBV27 | few | CASRIQGDGYGYTF | TGTGCCAGCAGAATACAGGGGGATGGCTATGGCTACACCTTC
TRBD2 | TRBJ2-5 | TRBV7-8 | few | CASSSDRLAGGGETQYF | TGTGCCAGCAGCTCAGATCGACTAGCGGGAGGGGGAGAGACCCAGTACTTC
TRBD2 | TRBJ2-1 | TRBV20-1 | many | CSATRGRLAGSDEQFF | TGCAGTGCTACCAGAGGGCGTCTAGCGGGCTCCGATGAGCAGTTCTTC
. | TRBJ1-1 | TRBV5-6 | few | CASSLVLGSAFF | TGTGCCAGCAGCTTGGTTCTGGGATCGGCTTTCTTT
. | TRBJ2-7 | TRBV30 | many | CAWSENRFNEQYF | TGTGCCTGGAGTGAAAACCGGTTCAACGAGCAGTACTTC
. | TRBJ1-2 | TRBV5-4 | . | CASSFTGGGRGYTF | TGTGCCAGCAGCTTCACAGGAGGAGGGCGTGGCTACACCTTC
. | TRBJ1-2 | TRBV7-2 | . | CASSLLVGKRGGYTF | TGTGCCAGCAGCTTACTGGTCGGCAAAAGGGGTGGCTACACCTTC
TRBD2 | TRBJ2-1 | TRBV12-3/TRBV12-4 | many | CASTEGRLAGNNEQFF | TGTGCCAGCACCGAGGGGCGGCTAGCGGGAAACAATGAGCAGTTCTTC
TRBD2 | TRBJ2-3 | TRBV7-3 | many | CASSSGLGTDTQYF | TGTGCCAGCAGCTCGGGACTAGGTACAGATACGCAGTATTTT
. | TRBJ1-5 | TRBV28 | many | CASTEGNQPQHF | TGTGCCAGCACCGAGGGCAATCAGCCCCAGCATTTT
. | TRBJ2-3 | TRBV7-6 | . | CASSLFRAGDTQYF | TGTGCCAGCAGCTTATTTAGAGCGGGAGATACGCAGTATTTT
TRBD2 | TRBJ2-2 | TRBV2 | many | CASRGLPNTGELFF | TGTGCCAGCAGGGGACTACCGAACACCGGGGAGCTGTTTTTT
TRBD1 | TRBJ2-7 | TRBV6-1 | few | CASSSMTGGSTEQYF | TGTGCCAGCAGTTCCATGACAGGGGGCTCGACCGAGCAGTACTTC
. | TRBJ2-1 | TRBV28 | many | CASSSDRRQFF | TGTGCCAGCAGTTCGGACCGCCGACAGTTCTTC
. | TRBJ2-2 | TRBV12-5 | few | CASGLEGVTGELFF | TGTGCTAGTGGTTTGGAGGGGGTCACCGGGGAGCTGTTTTTT
TRBD2 | TRBJ2-3 | TRBV2 | . | CASSSSIAGGLPDTQYF | TGTGCCAGCAGCTCTTCAATAGCGGGAGGGCTCCCAGATACGCAGTATTTT
. | TRBJ2-5 | TRBV15 | many | CATSRDLGHLYQETQYF | TGTGCCACCAGCAGAGATCTCGGACACTTGTACCAAGAGACCCAGTACTTC
TRBD2 | TRBJ2-7 | TRBV29-1 | few | CSVLSGRGSYEQYF | TGCAGCGTTCTTAGCGGGAGAGGCTCCTACGAGCAGTACTTC
. | TRBJ1-2 | TRBV28 | many | CASIPGSANYGYTF | TGTGCCAGCATCCCCGGGAGTGCCAACTATGGCTACACCTTC
. | TRBJ2-5 | TRBV7-2 | many | CASSLEGRGQETQYF | TGTGCCAGCAGCTTAGAGGGCAGGGGCCAAGAGACCCAGTACTTC
. | TRBJ2-7 | TRBV7-2 | few | CASSLAGHEQYF | TGTGCCAGCAGCTTAGCTGGACACGAGCAGTACTTC
. | TRBJ2-3 | TRBV6-1 | few | CASSARWEKGTDTQYF | TGTGCCAGCAGTGCCCGGTGGGAGAAGGGCACAGATACGCAGTATTTT
TRBD2 | TRBJ2-3 | TRBV11-1 | many | CASSLGLAETDTQYF | TGTGCCAGCAGCTTAGGACTAGCGGAGACAGATACGCAGTATTTT
. | TRBJ2-3 | TRBV28 | many | CASSFDRLASSTDTQYF | TGTGCCAGCAGTTTTGATCGTCTAGCCTCTAGCACAGATACGCAGTATTTT
TRBD1 | TRBJ2-1 | TRBV7-2 | many | CASSRTLTGGHEQFF | TGTGCCAGCAGCCGCACCCTGACAGGGGGCCATGAGCAGTTCTTC
. | TRBJ1-3 | TRBV12-3/TRBV12-4 | many | CASSSTIGNTIYF | TGTGCCAGCAGTTCCACTATAGGAAACACCATATATTTT
. | TRBJ1-4 | TRBV3-1 | many | CASSQGPREKLFF | TGTGCCAGCAGCCAGGGTCCGCGTGAAAAACTGTTTTTT
TRBD1 | TRBJ2-2 | TRBV30 | many | CAWRDRASGELFF | TGTGCCTGGAGGGACAGGGCCTCCGGGGAGCTGTTTTTT
. | TRBJ2-3 | TRBV12-3/TRBV12-4 | many | CASSLGLGLGRSTDTQYF | TGTGCCAGCAGTTTGGGTTTGGGCCTTGGTCGTAGCACAGATACGCAGTATTTT
. | TRBJ2-1 | TRBV11-1 | many | CASSPGTSYNEQFF | TGTGCCAGCAGCCCCGGGACTTCCTACAATGAGCAGTTCTTC
. | TRBJ1-2 | TRBV2 | many | CASTSINYGYTF | TGTGCCAGCACTAGCATTAACTATGGCTACACCTTC
TRBD1 | TRBJ2-5 | TRBV28 | many | CASRRQGEETQYF | TGTGCCAGCAGGAGACAGGGCGAGGAGACCCAGTACTTC
. | TRBJ2-7 | TRBV7-3 | many | CASSLTYDYEQYF | TGTGCCAGCAGCTTAACGTATGACTACGAGCAGTACTTC
. | TRBJ2-7 | TRBV7-9 | few | CASSFAGFKDEQYF | TGTGCCAGCAGCTTCGCTGGGTTTAAGGACGAGCAGTACTTC